These T cell receptor beta chains were read from a single sample in a study of Graves' ophthalmopathy and Graves' hyperthyroidism. TCRdb itself ran the multiplex PCR reads through MiXCR, one entry per CDR3 protein. The sample includes about 210,000 distinct CDR3 sequences, approximately 29% of them seen just once. Sequencing was carried out using peripheral blood. The receptors stem from a man aged 45-65 years with Graves' ophthalmopathy. Each CDR3 is given with its conserved first and last residue. The D gene is left open where the match is weak.

length,D,J,V,CDR3
17,TRBD2,TRBJ2-2,TRBV14,CASSQDWLAGVGGELFF
14,-,TRBJ2-5,TRBV6-2/TRBV6-3,CASSWRGDQETQYF
15,-,TRBJ1-1,TRBV5-1,CASSWGAPMNTEAFF
13,-,TRBJ1-1,TRBV29-1,CSAEGVGQGEAFF
15,TRBD2,TRBJ2-7,TRBV4-1,CASSQFSGSSYEQYF
12,-,TRBJ1-6,TRBV7-8,CASSLNDSPLHF
15,-,TRBJ1-5,TRBV6-1,CASSGKGTSNQPQHF
14,-,TRBJ2-7,TRBV20-1,CSALPGGLGYEQYF
13,-,TRBJ1-1,TRBV30,CAWSVNGGLGAFF
14,-,TRBJ2-2,TRBV12-3/TRBV12-4,CASTLDYNTGELFF
18,TRBD2,TRBJ2-7,TRBV28,CASSSGTSGTPIGYEQYF
15,-,TRBJ2-5,TRBV11-2,CASSPWDGPQETQYF
15,TRBD2,TRBJ2-5,TRBV7-3,CASSYGLAEGETQYF
20,TRBD2,TRBJ2-3,TRBV6-5,CASRPPGTSGRTGRTDTQYF
14,-,TRBJ2-5,TRBV6-1,CASSERSTEETQYF
15,-,TRBJ1-2,TRBV7-8,CASSSLGRGGYGYTF
14,-,TRBJ1-2,TRBV13,CASSLEGRGDGYTF
16,-,TRBJ1-5,TRBV11-1,CASSLGEGELNQPQHF
14,TRBD1,TRBJ2-7,TRBV19,CASRLGDRAYEQYF
14,TRBD1,TRBJ2-5,TRBV6-6,CASSYGTGEETQYF
14,-,TRBJ1-1,TRBV6-5,CASSYSYTNTEAFF
18,TRBD2,TRBJ2-5,TRBV3-1,CASSQELAGGRFQETQYF
14,-,TRBJ2-7,TRBV28,CASQDLTAGYEQYF
13,-,TRBJ1-2,TRBV12-3/TRBV12-4,CASRDEAYYGYTF
13,-,TRBJ2-7,TRBV12-3/TRBV12-4,CASSFLQGDEQYF
14,-,TRBJ2-7,TRBV5-1,CASSLQKGSYEQYF
14,TRBD1,TRBJ2-5,TRBV12-3/TRBV12-4,CASRQQGASETQYF
15,TRBD1,TRBJ2-7,TRBV28,CASTWTGDSSYEQYF
15,-,TRBJ1-1,TRBV11-3,CASSLGAQMNTEAFF
14,-,TRBJ2-4,TRBV28,CASGPHRDPNIQYF
15,TRBD2,TRBJ2-5,TRBV29-1,CSVERGSGPQETQYF
18,-,TRBJ1-6,TRBV6-5,CASSYSVHGTGPDSPLHF
16,-,TRBJ2-7,TRBV28,CASSPPVEDRSYEQYF
15,TRBD1,TRBJ2-7,TRBV4-1,CASSQLMDRAAEQYF
15,-,TRBJ2-7,TRBV5-1,CASSISPLSSYEQYF
13,-,TRBJ1-1,TRBV30,CAWNKQMNTEAFF
13,-,TRBJ2-5,TRBV7-2,CASTKQPGETQYF
15,TRBD1,TRBJ1-6,TRBV6-2/TRBV6-3,CASRRQGARNSPLHF
15,TRBD2,TRBJ2-5,TRBV12-3/TRBV12-4,CASSSRGGYQETQYF
14,TRBD1,TRBJ2-7,TRBV12-3/TRBV12-4,CASSFGDRPYEQYF
13,-,TRBJ2-5,TRBV28,CASSYVGQETQYF
15,-,TRBJ1-5,TRBV20-1,CSASAGKGNFQPQHF
16,-,TRBJ2-5,TRBV6-5,CASSYARGRAGETQYF
14,TRBD1,TRBJ2-4,TRBV28,CASSLGTGIDIQYF
17,-,TRBJ1-1,TRBV6-5,CASSYSPSAGVNTEAFF
13,TRBD1,TRBJ2-7,TRBV27,CASSSRGPYEQYF
13,-,TRBJ1-1,TRBV2,CASTRAGNTEAFF
15,TRBD2,TRBJ2-7,TRBV20-1,CSALGLAGGRYEQYF